The sequence of this T cell receptor (beta chain) was determined in a study of blood T cells in healthy people across ages. Regarding the study as a whole: TCR beta diversity correlated strongly with naive T cell percentage. The donors' CMV status was not determined, possibly confounding changes in expanded clonotypes. Per-million-T-cell TCR beta diversity fell roughly linearly with age.

A second PCR, run for roughly 7 to 12 cycles, used a sample-barcoded 5' primer plus a J-beta primer mix. TCRdb ran MiXCR on the 5' RACE reads and lists one entry per CDR3 protein. The sample holds about 400,000 distinct CDR3 sequences, 45% to 65% seen once. Each donor's blood draw was approximately 10 milliliters of peripheral blood. Of note for this clonotype: The antigen remains undetermined.

The TCR originated in a man between 60 and 70 years old in good health. Material: blood.

The CDR3, as DNA: TGTGCCGGTATAAGGGCGTACTTC. The encoded protein is CAGIRAYF. The J gene is TRBJ2-4, the V gene TRBV7-9, with no clear D. The germline CDR1 and CDR2 sequences are SEHNR and FQNEAQ (reference sequence). CDR3 length: 8 residues. With 11 bases removed from V and 15 bases from J, the gap between germline ends came to 11 bases.